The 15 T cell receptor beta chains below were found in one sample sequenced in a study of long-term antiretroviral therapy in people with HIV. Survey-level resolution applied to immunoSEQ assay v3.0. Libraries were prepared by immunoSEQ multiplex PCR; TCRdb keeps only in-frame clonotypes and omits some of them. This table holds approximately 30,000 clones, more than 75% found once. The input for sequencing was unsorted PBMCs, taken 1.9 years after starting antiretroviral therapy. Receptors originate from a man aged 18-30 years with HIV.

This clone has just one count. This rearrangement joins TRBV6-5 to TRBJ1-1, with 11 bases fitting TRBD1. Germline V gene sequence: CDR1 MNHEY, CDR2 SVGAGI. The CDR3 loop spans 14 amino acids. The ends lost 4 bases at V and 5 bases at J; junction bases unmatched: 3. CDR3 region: CASSSGTGGTEAFF. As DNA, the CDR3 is TGTGCCAGCAGTTCCGGGACAGGGGGGACTGAAGCTTTCTTT.

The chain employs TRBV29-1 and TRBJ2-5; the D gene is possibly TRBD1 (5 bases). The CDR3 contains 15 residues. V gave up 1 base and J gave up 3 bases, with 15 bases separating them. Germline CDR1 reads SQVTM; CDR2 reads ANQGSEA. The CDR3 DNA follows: TGCAGCGTTGAAGGTCCAGGGTCAAAGGAAGAGACCCAGTACTTC. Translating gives CSVEGPGSKEETQYF.

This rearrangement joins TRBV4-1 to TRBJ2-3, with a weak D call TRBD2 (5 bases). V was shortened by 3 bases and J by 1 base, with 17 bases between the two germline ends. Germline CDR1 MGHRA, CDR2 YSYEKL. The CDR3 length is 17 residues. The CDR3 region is CASSHLEALDGTDTQYF. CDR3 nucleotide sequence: TGCGCCAGCAGCCACCTGGAGGCCCTCGACGGCACAGATACGCAGTATTTT.

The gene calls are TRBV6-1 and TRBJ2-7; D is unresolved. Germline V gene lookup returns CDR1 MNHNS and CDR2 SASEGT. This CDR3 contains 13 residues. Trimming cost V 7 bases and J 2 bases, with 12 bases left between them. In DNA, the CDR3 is TGTGCCAGCATATACACTGATACCTACGAGCAGTACTTC. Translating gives CASIYTDTYEQYF.

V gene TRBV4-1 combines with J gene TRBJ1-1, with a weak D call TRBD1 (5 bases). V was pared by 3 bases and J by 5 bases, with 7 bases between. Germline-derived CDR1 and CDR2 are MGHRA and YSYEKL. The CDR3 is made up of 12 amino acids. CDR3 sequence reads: CASSQQGTEAFF. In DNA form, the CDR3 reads TGCGCCAGCAGCCAGCAGGGAACTGAAGCTTTCTTT.

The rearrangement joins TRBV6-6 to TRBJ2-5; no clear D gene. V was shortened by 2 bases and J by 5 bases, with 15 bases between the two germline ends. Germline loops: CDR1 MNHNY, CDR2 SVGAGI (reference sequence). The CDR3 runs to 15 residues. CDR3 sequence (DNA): TGTGCCAGCAGTTACGTCATCAAGGGCCAGGAGACCCAGTACTTC. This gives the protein CASSYVIKGQETQYF.

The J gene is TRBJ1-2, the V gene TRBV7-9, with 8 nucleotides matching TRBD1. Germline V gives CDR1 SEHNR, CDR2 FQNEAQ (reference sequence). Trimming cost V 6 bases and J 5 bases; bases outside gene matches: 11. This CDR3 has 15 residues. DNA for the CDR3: TGTGCCAGCAGAGACTCAGACAGGGGAAGGTATGGCTACACCTTC. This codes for CASRDSDRGRYGYTF.

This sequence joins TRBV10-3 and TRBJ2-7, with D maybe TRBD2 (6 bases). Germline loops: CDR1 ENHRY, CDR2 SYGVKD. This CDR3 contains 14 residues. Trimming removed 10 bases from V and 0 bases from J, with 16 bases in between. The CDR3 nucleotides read TGTGCCACCCGGTTACGGGAGAGCTCCTACGAGCAGTACTTC. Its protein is CATRLRESSYEQYF.

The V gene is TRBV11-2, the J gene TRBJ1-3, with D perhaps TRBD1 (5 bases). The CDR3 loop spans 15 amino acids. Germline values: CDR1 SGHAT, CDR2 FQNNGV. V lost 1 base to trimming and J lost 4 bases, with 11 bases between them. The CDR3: CASSLGPGAGNTIYF. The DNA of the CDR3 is TGTGCCAGCAGCTTAGGTCCCGGGGCGGGAAACACCATATATTTT.

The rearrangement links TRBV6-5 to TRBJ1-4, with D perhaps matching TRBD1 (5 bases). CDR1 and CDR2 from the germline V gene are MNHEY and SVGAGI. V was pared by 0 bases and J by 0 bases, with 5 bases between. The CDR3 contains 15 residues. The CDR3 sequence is CASSYSGATNEKLFF. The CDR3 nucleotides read TGTGCCAGCAGTTACTCGGGGGCAACTAATGAAAAACTGTTTTTT.

The CDR3 nucleotides are TGTGCCAGCAGCTTAATGGGGACCAATGAAAAACTGTTTTTT. Translated, it gives CASSLMGTNEKLFF. The gene calls are TRBV7-8 and TRBJ1-4; TRBD1 is a possible D gene (5 bases). V was pared by 2 bases and J by 5 bases, with 9 bases between. Per germline, CDR1 SGHVS and CDR2 FQNEAQ. The CDR3 extends over 14 amino acids.

CDR3 DNA sequence: TGTGCCAGCAGCTTAGAGGCAGGGCCGAACACTGAAGCTTTCTTT. Protein sequence: CASSLEAGPNTEAFF. The V gene is TRBV7-2, the J gene TRBJ1-1; D is possibly TRBD1 (5 bases). Germline V gene sequence: CDR1 SGHTA, CDR2 FQGNSA. V was clipped by 1 base and J by 1 base, with 10 bases between them. The CDR3 totals 15 residues.

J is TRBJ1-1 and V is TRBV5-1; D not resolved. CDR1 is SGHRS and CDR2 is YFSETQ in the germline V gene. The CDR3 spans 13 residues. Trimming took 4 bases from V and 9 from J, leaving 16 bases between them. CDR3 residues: CASSQVIGGQAFF. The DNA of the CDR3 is TGCGCCAGCAGCCAAGTGATTGGAGGACAAGCTTTCTTT.

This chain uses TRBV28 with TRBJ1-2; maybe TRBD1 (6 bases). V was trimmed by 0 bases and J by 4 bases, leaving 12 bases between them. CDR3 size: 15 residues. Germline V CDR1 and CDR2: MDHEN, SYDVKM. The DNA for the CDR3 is TGTGCCAGCAGTTTATGGGCAGGGGCTGGCTATGGCTACACCTTC. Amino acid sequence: CASSLWAGAGYGYTF.

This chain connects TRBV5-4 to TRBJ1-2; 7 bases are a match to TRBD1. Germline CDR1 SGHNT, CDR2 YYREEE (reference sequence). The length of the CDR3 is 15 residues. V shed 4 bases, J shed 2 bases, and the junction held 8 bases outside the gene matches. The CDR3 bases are TGTGCCAGCAGCAAAGACAGGGTATCGAACTATGGCTACACCTTC. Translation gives CASSKDRVSNYGYTF.